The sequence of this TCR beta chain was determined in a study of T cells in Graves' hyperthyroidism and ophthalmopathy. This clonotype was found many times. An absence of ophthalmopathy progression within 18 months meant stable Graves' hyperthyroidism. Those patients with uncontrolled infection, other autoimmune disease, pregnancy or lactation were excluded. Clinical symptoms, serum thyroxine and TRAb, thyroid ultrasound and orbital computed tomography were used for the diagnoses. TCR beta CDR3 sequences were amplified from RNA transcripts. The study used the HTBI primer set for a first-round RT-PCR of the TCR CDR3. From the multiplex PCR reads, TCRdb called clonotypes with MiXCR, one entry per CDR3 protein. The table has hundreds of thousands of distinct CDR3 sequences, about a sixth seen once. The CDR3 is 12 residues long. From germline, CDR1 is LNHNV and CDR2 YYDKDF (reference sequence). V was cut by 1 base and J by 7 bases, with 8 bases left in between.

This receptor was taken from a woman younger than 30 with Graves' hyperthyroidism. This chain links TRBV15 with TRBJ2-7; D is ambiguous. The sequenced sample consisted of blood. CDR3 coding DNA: TGTGCCACCAGCAGAGGGGCTGGGGAGCAGTACTTC. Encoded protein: CATSRGAGEQYF.